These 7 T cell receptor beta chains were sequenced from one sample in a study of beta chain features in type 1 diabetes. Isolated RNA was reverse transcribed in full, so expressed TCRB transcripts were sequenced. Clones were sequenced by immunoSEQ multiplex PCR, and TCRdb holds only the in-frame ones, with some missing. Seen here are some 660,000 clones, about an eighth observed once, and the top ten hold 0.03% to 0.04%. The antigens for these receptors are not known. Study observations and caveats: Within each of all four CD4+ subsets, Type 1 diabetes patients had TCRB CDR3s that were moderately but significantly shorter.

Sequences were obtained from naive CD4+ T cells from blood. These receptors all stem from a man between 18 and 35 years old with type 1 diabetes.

Here the CDR3 reads CSVEDISSGYTF. CDR3 coding DNA: TGCAGCGTTGAAGATATAAGTTCCGGCTACACCTTC. The chain joins TRBV29-1 to TRBJ1-2, with D hard to call. Germline V CDR1 and CDR2: SQVTM, ANQGSEA. The CDR3 loop spans 12 amino acids. The V end lost 0 bases, the J end lost 8 bases, and 10 bases lay between the germline ends.

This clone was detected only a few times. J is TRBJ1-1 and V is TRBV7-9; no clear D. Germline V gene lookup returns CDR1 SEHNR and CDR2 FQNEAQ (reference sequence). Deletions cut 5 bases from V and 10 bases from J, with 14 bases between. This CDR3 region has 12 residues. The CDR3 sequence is CASSPEVVAAFF. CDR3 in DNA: TGTGCCAGCAGCCCTGAAGTTGTGGCAGCTTTCTTT.

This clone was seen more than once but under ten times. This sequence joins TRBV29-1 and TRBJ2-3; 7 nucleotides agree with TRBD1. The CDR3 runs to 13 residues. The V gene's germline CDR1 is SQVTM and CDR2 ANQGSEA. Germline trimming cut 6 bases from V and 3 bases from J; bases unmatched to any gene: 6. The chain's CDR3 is CSVTGELTDTQYF. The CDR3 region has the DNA TGCAGCGTCACAGGGGAGTTGACAGATACGCAGTATTTT.

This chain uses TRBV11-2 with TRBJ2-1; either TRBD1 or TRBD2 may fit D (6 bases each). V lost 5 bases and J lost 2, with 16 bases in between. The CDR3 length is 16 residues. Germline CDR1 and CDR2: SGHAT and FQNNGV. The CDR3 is CASSPRAGEAYNEQFF. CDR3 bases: TGTGCCAGCAGCCCACGAGCAGGGGAGGCCTACAATGAGCAGTTCTTC.

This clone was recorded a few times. CDR3 loop: CASSPTPLTSSYNEQFF. CDR3 in DNA: TGCGCCAGCAGCCCTACCCCTTTGACTAGTTCCTACAATGAGCAGTTCTTC. V is TRBV4-1 and J is TRBJ2-1; D possibly corresponds to TRBD2 (6 bases). Looked up from germline, CDR1 is MGHRA and CDR2 is YSYEKL. Trimming left V 4 bases short and J 1 base short, with 17 bases between. The CDR3 loop spans 17 amino acids.

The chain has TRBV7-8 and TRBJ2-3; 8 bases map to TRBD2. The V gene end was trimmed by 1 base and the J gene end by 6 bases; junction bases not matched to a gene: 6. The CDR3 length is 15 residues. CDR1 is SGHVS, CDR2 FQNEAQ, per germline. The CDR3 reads CASSLGRLARDTQYF. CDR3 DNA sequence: TGTGCCAGCAGCTTAGGTCGACTAGCGCGGGATACGCAGTATTTT.

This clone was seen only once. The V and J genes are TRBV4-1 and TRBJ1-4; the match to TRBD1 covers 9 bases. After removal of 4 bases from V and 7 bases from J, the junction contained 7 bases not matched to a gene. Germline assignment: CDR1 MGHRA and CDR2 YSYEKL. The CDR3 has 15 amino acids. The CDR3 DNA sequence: TGCGCCAGCAGCCCCCGGACAGGGGTGATTGAAAAACTGTTTTTT. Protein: CASSPRTGVIEKLFF.